These 13 T cell receptor beta chains originate from one sample sequenced in a study of T cell repertoires in cytomegalovirus infection. TCRdb re-derived calls from the reads in MiXCR, one entry per CDR3 protein. The table shows about 7,500 distinct CDR3 sequences, with roughly 50% occurring only once. What these receptors recognize is not known. Material: PBMCs, sequenced either directly or after in vitro stimulation (not recorded which). These receptors were taken from a human donor in good health (CMV status not recorded). Some clones in this sample may be carry-over from other donors' samples.

This clonotype was seen repeatedly, ten times or more. The chain uses TRBV11-2 and TRBJ2-7, with D possibly matching TRBD2 (5 bases). The germline gives CDR1 SGHAT, CDR2 FQNNGV. CDR3 size: 14 residues. Trimming pared 4 bases from V and 6 bases from J, leaving 16 bases between. For the CDR3, the DNA is TGTGCCAGCAGCTCTGTCCGGGATTCCGCCGAGCAGTACTTC. As protein: CASSSVRDSAEQYF.

The table lists this clonotype with many counts. The chain employs TRBV24-1 and TRBJ1-2; 7 positions match TRBD1. Germline assignment: CDR1 KGHDR and CDR2 SFDVKD. CDR3 size: 12 residues. V dropped 9 bases and J dropped 6; count of bases not matched to a gene: 6. The CDR3 nucleotides are TGTGCCACCCGGCTCCAGGGGGATGGCTACACCTTC. Translated, it gives CATRLQGDGYTF.

A word on this clonotype: The junction departs from germline at one end; a sequencing error may be responsible. V usage is TRBV9 and J usage is TRBJ2-1, with TRBD1 matching 7 bases. The CDR3 covers 16 residues. CDR1 is SGDLS and CDR2 is YYNGEE in the germline V gene. DNA for the CDR3: TGTGACAGCAGCAAACTTCAGGGGGTCTATGAGGGTGAGCAGTTCTTC. This codes for CDSSKLQGVYEGEQFF.

Notes on this clonotype: This is likely a read error, given that the CDR3 carries no conserved phenylalanine or tryptophan at its end. The chain uses TRBV4-3 and TRBJ2-1; D is possibly TRBD1 or TRBD2 (5 bases each). Germline V lookup: CDR1 LGHNA, CDR2 YSLEER. The CDR3 consists of 14 residues. The ends were cut back, 2 bases at V and 3 bases at J, with 8 bases in the middle. This CDR3 reads CASSQLGVYNEQFC. The CDR3 bases are TGCGCCAGCAGCCAATTGGGGGTCTACAATGAGCAGTTCTGC.

Comments on this clonotype: A read error may explain this, as a much larger clone is one base away. This chain joins TRBV7-9 and TRBJ2-1; possibly TRBD2 for D (5 bases). The V gene lost 11 bases and the J gene lost 2 bases, with 22 bases spanning the gap. Germline V gene data show CDR1 as SEHNR and CDR2 as FQNEAQ (reference sequence). The CDR3 length is 16 residues. The DNA of the CDR3 is TGTGCCCTCAGCTTTTCGGGAATATCCACCTACAATGAGCAGTTCTTC. This gives the protein CALSFSGISTYNEQFF.

This clonotype came up a few times. The gene calls are TRBV7-2 and TRBJ1-3; 9 bases map to TRBD1. From germline, CDR1 is SGHTA and CDR2 FQGNSA. This CDR3 has 15 residues. The trim removed 5 bases at V and 4 bases at J, leaving 6 bases unmatched. This chain's CDR3 is CASSPNRGPGNTIYF. The CDR3 DNA reads TGTGCCAGCAGCCCCAACAGGGGGCCCGGAAACACCATATATTTT.

A remark on this clonotype: Relative to the germline gene, one junction end is altered; a read error may explain this. The chain couples TRBV27 to TRBJ1-5; no definite D call. This CDR3 has 11 residues. Per the germline V gene, CDR1 is MNHEY and CDR2 is SMNVEV (reference sequence). The CDR3 here is CASTVQQPQPF. As DNA, the CDR3 is TGTGCCAGCACGGTTCAGCAACCCCAGCCTTTT.

Comment on this clonotype: Just one base apart from a much larger clone, this may be a read error. DNA of the CDR3: TGTGCCTGCAGCCCCCGACAGGGGCGTTTCTCTGGGGCCAACGTCCTGACTTTC. It encodes CACSPRQGRFSGANVLTF. The rearrangement links TRBV7-6 to TRBJ2-6; 8 positions agree with TRBD1. This CDR3 is 18 amino acids long. Germline V gene sequence: CDR1 SGHVS, CDR2 FNYEAQ.

As to this clonotype: The junction departs from the called germline gene at one end, perhaps through a read error. V and J are TRBV5-3 and TRBJ2-1, with D perhaps being TRBD1 or TRBD2 (5 bases each). TRBV5-3 is known as an ORF, though its function is uncertain. The CDR3 has 11 amino acids. CDR3 DNA: TGTGAGAGCACCTGGGGGAATGAGCATTTCTTC. As protein: CESTWGNEHFF.

This clonotype was observed a single time. One junction end disagrees with the germline gene, perhaps due to a read error. The chain recombines TRBV7-6 with TRBJ1-5; D remains unclear. This CDR3 comprises 15 residues. Germline V gene data show CDR1 as SGHVS and CDR2 as FNYEAQ. CDR3 sequence reads: CASSPETYHTQPKHF. CDR3 coding DNA: TGTGCCAGCAGCCCCGAAACATACCACACTCAGCCCAAGCATTTT.

With regard to this clonotype: A much larger clone sits a single nucleotide away, making a read error possible. This chain uses TRBV7-3 with TRBJ2-7; maybe TRBD2 (5 bases). Trimming took off 5 bases at V and 2 bases at J, with 16 bases between the two ends. Germline V CDR1 and CDR2: SGHTA, FQGTGA. The CDR3 sequence is 15 residues long. The CDR3 sequence is CASSPGRAETYEQYF. CDR3 sequence (DNA): TGTGCCAGCAGCCCCGGACGAGCGGAGACCTACGAGCAGTACTTC. Drawing the rest from reference TRBV7-3 and TRBJ2-7, the complete variable domain is GAGVSQTPSNKVTEKGKYVELRCDPISGHTALYWYRQSLGQGPEFLIYFQGTGAADDSGLPNDRFFAVRPEGSVSTLKIQRTERGDSAVYLCASSPGRAETYEQYFGPGTRLTVT.

This clonotype was found once. An end of the junction does not agree with germline; a read error may underlie this. CDR3 region: CSARAWDGLSYEQSF. CDR3 sequence (DNA): TGCAGTGCTAGAGCGTGGGATGGCCTCTCCTACGAGCAATCCTTC. The rearrangement links TRBV20-1 to TRBJ2-7; D gene uncertain. Germline CDR1 and CDR2: DFQATT and SNEGSKA (reference sequence). The CDR3 length is 15 residues.

As regards this clonotype: A read error is likely, as this CDR3 ends without the conserved phenylalanine or tryptophan. The chain recombines TRBV7-9 with TRBJ2-1; no clear D. CDR3 length: 16 amino acids. The V gene lost 5 bases and the J gene lost 2 bases, with 16 bases spanning the gap. The V gene's germline CDR1 is SEHNR and CDR2 FQNEAQ (reference sequence). The chain's CDR3 is CASSVWGISTYNEQFL. The CDR3 coding sequence is TGTGCCAGCAGCGTTTGGGGAATATCCACCTACAATGAGCAGTTCTTG.